This paragraph covers one T cell receptor (beta chain) sequence. The antigen remains unidentified. CDR1 and CDR2 (germline): MNHEY, SVGAGI. V shed 1 base and J shed 1 base, with 5 bases lying between them. The CDR3 has 15 residues. The protocol was immunoSEQ multiplex PCR, while the TCRdb copy is restricted to in-frame clones and leaves out a portion. This sample has tens of thousands of clones, with roughly 96% found just once. The data stem from a study of siplizumab effects on memory and regulatory T cells. Study-wide results and caveats: Only a minor fraction of alloreactive clones mapped to unstimulated subsets.

This chain connects TRBV6-5 to TRBJ2-6, with no clear D. The clonotype originates from a human donor in good health. The material sequenced was naive CD8+ T cells sorted from blood. CDR3 nucleotides: TGTGCCAGCAGTTACTACGAGTCTGGGGCCAACGTCCTGACTTTC. Protein product: CASSYYESGANVLTF.